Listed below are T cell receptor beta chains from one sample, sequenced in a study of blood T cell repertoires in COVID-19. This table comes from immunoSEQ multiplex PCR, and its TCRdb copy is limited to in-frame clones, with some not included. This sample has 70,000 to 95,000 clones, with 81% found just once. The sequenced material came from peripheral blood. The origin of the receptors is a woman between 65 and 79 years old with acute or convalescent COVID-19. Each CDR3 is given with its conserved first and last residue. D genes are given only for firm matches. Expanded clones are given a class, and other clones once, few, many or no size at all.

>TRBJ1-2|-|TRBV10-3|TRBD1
TGTGCCATCACTCGGACAGGGGGAAACTATGGCTACACCTTC
CAITRTGGNYGYTF
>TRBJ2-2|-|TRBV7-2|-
TGTGCCAGCAGCTTTTCACTGACGAACACCGGGGAGCTGTTTTTT
CASSFSLTNTGELFF
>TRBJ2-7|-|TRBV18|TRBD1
TGTGCCAGCTCACCCGCCTCGGCAGGGGGTACGTCGGGCTTC
CASSPASAGGTSGF
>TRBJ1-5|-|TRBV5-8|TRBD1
TGTGCCAGCAGCTCCAACGCAGGGGGCAGGCAGCCCCAGCATTTT
CASSSNAGGRQPQHF
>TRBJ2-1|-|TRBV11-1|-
TGTGCCAGCAGCTTAGCGAGGGAAGATGAGCAGTTCTTC
CASSLAREDEQFF
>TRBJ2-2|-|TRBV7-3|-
TGTGCCAGCAGCTTAGTTGCCAGCGGTCACCCCGGGGACACCGGGGAGCTGTTTTTT
CASSLVASGHPGDTGELFF
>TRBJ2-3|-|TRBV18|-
TGTGCCAGCTCACCACCCGGGATCCACGCTGATACGCAGTATTTT
CASSPPGIHADTQYF
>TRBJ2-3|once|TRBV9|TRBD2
TGTGCCAGCAGTTTAGCGGGACCAAATACGCAGTATTTT
CASSLAGPNTQYF
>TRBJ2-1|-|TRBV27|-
TGTGCCAGCAGGGATGGGCGTCTCAATGAGCAGTTCTTC
CASRDGRLNEQFF
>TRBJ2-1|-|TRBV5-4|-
TGTGCCAGCAGCTTCACAGTATACAATGAGCAGTTCTTC
CASSFTVYNEQFF
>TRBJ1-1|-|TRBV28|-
TGTGCCAGCATTCAACAGAACACTGAAGCTTTCTTT
CASIQQNTEAFF
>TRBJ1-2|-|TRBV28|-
TGTGCCAGCAGTTTTTGGCTCGCAGGCTACACCTTC
CASSFWLAGYTF
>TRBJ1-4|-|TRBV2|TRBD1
TGTGCCAGCAGACGACAGGGGGCGCCTACTAATGAAAAACTGTTTTTT
CASRRQGAPTNEKLFF
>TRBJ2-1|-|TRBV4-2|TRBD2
TGTGCCAGCAGCCAAGGTTTTGCGGGAGACTATGAGCAGTTCTTC
CASSQGFAGDYEQFF
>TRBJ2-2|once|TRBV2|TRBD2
TGTGCCAGCAGGGGTAGACTAGCCGACACCGGGGAGCTGTTTTTT
CASRGRLADTGELFF
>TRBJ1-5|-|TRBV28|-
TGTGCCAGCGGAAGAGGGGGAGTCAATCAGCCCCAGCATTTT
CASGRGGVNQPQHF
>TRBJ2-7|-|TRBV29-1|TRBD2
TGCAGCGTTGTACTAGCGGGAGTTCGGTACGAGCAGTACTTC
CSVVLAGVRYEQYF
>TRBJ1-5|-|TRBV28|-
TGTGCCAGCAGTTTATCGGCCAGGGCAGGGAAACAGCCCCAGCATTTT
CASSLSARAGKQPQHF
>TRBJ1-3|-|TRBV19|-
TGTGCCAGTAGTATAGTATCCGTACGAACAGGAAACACCATATATTTT
CASSIVSVRTGNTIYF
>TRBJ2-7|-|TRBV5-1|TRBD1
TGCGCCAGCAGCTTGGGACAGGGGTTGGACGAGCAGTACTTC
CASSLGQGLDEQYF
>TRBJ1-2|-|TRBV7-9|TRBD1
TGTGCCAGCAGCGAAGACACAGGGGGAGTCTATGGCTACACCTTC
CASSEDTGGVYGYTF
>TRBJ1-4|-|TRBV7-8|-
TGTGCCAGCAGCCCTAGAGGGGGTCCTAATGAAAAACTGTTTTTT
CASSPRGGPNEKLFF
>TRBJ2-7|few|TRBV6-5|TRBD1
TGTGCCAGCAGTTACAAGGGACAGGCTGGGGGTGAGCAGTACTTC
CASSYKGQAGGEQYF
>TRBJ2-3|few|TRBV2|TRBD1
TGTGCCAGCAGCCCACAGGGGGCCGGCACAGATACGCAGTATTTT
CASSPQGAGTDTQYF
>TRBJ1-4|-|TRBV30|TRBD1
TGTGCCTGGAGTAGGGACAGGGTAGGGGAAAAACTGTTTTTT
CAWSRDRVGEKLFF
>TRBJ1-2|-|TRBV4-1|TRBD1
TGCGCCAGCAGCCAAGATCGAGGACAGGGGGCGCACGGCTACACCTTC
CASSQDRGQGAHGYTF